The next 17 T cell receptor beta chains were all read from a single sample in a study of T-cell reconstitution after alpha-beta-depleted transplantation in children. Findings and caveats of the study: Newly produced T cells mostly provided counts and TCRbeta diversity after one year, as hyperexpanded clones declined.

Unique molecular identifiers were built into the TCRbeta library. TCRdb reanalysed the PCR reads using MiXCR and keeps one entry per CDR3 protein. The table shows about 290,000 distinct CDR3 sequences, with 6.5% to 9% occurring only once. Their recognized antigens are unknown. The material sequenced was peripheral blood, taken 360 days after TCRalphabeta/CD19-depleted stem cell transplant. All receptors derive from a female patient between 2 and 15 years old who had a stem cell transplant for Fanconi anemia, so the T cells may come from the graft donor.

This clonotype has at least ten counts. The chain is built from TRBV20-1 and TRBJ2-7; D possibly corresponds to TRBD2 (7 bases). CDR3 size: 15 residues. The ends were cut back, 5 bases at V and 1 base at J, with 18 bases in the middle. The germline gives CDR1 DFQATT, CDR2 SNEGSKA (reference sequence). The CDR3 here is CSAFRGGATSYEQYF. In DNA form, the CDR3 reads TGCAGTGCTTTCCGTGGGGGGGCGACGTCCTACGAGCAGTACTTC.

This clonotype was seen a handful of times. J is TRBJ2-4 and V is TRBV5-5; no clear D gene. Per germline, CDR1 SGHKS and CDR2 YYEKEE (reference sequence). The CDR3 has 16 residues. Trimming took 1 base from V and 0 from J, leaving 11 bases between them. The CDR3 protein is CASSLLGLLAKNIQYF. In DNA, the CDR3 is TGTGCCAGCAGCTTGTTAGGGCTTCTAGCCAAAAACATTCAGTACTTC.

This clonotype was observed at least ten times. The V call is TRBV5-1, the J call TRBJ2-3; TRBD2 agrees at 14 bases. After removal of 3 bases from V and 1 base from J, the junction contained 10 bases not matched to a gene. Germline V gives CDR1 SGHRS, CDR2 YFSETQ. The CDR3 length is 19 residues. The CDR3 DNA is TGCGCCAGCAGCTCCTCCGGGACTAGCGGGAGAGGAGGCACAGATACGCAGTATTTT. The encoded protein is CASSSSGTSGRGGTDTQYF. The variable domain in full, completed from reference TRBV5-1 and TRBJ2-3, reads KAGVTQTPRYLIKTRGQQVTLSCSPISGHRSVSWYQQTPGQGLQFLFEYFSETQRNKGNFPGRFSGRQFSNSRSEMNVSTLELGDSALYLCASSSSGTSGRGGTDTQYFGPGTRLTVL.

This clonotype was recorded at least ten times. CDR3 sequence reads: CASSFIGDFTDTQYF. As DNA, the CDR3 is TGTGCCAGCAGCTTTATAGGGGACTTCACAGATACGCAGTATTTT. The rearrangement joins TRBV11-1 to TRBJ2-3; D may be TRBD2 (6 bases). V lost 3 bases, J lost 2 bases, and 12 bases lay in between. This CDR3 contains 15 residues. CDR1 SGHAT and CDR2 FQDESV come from the germline V gene (reference sequence).

The sample holds many counts of this clonotype. The chain employs TRBV10-3 and TRBJ2-3; the match to TRBD2 covers 7 bases. Per the germline V gene, CDR1 is ENHRY and CDR2 is SYGVKD. Trimming at V came to 0 bases and at J to 2 bases, leaving 2 bases not matched to a gene. There are 15 residues in the CDR3. CDR3 protein: CAISESSGNTDTQYF. The CDR3 region has the DNA TGTGCCATCAGTGAGTCCAGCGGGAACACAGATACGCAGTATTTT.

This clonotype was found many times. The chain is built from TRBV20-1 and TRBJ1-5; unclear D gene. Germline V lookup: CDR1 DFQATT, CDR2 SNEGSKA (reference sequence). The CDR3 length is 12 residues. The germline V and J ends were trimmed by 3 bases and 5 bases, with 8 bases remaining between them. The CDR3 nucleotides are TGCAGTGCTAGGACGGAGGATCAGCCCCAGCATTTT. Translating gives CSARTEDQPQHF.

This clonotype was recorded at least ten times. The chain employs TRBV4-3 and TRBJ2-1; D is perhaps TRBD1 (6 bases). Germline loops: CDR1 LGHNA, CDR2 YSLEER. This CDR3 has 15 residues. V lost 0 bases to trimming and J lost 2 bases, with 8 bases between them. Here the CDR3 reads CASSQEPGAYNEQFF. The CDR3 DNA reads TGCGCCAGCAGCCAAGAGCCAGGGGCCTACAATGAGCAGTTCTTC.

V and J are TRBV6-5 and TRBJ1-5; unclear D gene. Germline-derived CDR1 and CDR2 are MNHEY and SVGAGI. This CDR3 contains 13 residues. Trimming took off 2 bases at V and 6 bases at J, with 8 bases between the two ends. The CDR3 DNA sequence: TGTGCCAGCAGTTACAGTGTACTTCAGCCCCAGCATTTT. Translation: CASSYSVLQPQHF.

About this clonotype: This may come from a read error, since a much larger clone is one base off. The chain recombines TRBV7-3 with TRBJ2-1; 10 bases align to TRBD2. The CDR3 totals 16 residues. Germline loops: CDR1 SGHTA, CDR2 FQGTGA. The CDR3 DNA sequence: TGTGCCAGCAGCGCCACGAGCGGGGGGGGCAACAATAAGCAGTTCTTC. This translates into CASSATSGGGNNKQFF.

This clonotype was seen ten or more times. The gene calls are TRBV29-1 and TRBJ2-1; 10 nucleotides align to TRBD2. Germline V gives CDR1 SQVTM, CDR2 ANQGSEA. V lost 4 bases, J lost 8 bases, and 8 bases stayed unmatched. CDR3 length equals 14 residues. Here the CDR3 DNA reads TGCAGCGTTGGTTCTAGCGGGGGTCTCGATGAGCAGTTCTTC. This encodes CSVGSSGGLDEQFF.

J is TRBJ1-2 and V is TRBV20-1; D perhaps matches TRBD1 (5 bases). Trimming cost V 5 bases and J 9 bases, with 19 bases left between them. Germline V gene sequence: CDR1 DFQATT, CDR2 SNEGSKA (reference sequence). The CDR3 is 13 residues long. The CDR3: CSAAYTSSGSYTF. The CDR3 bases are TGCAGTGCTGCCTATACTTCCTCAGGGAGCTACACCTTC.

This clonotype was observed a handful of times. V is TRBV27 and J is TRBJ1-6; a possible D gene is TRBD1 (6 bases). The germline CDR1 and CDR2 sequences are MNHEY and SMNVEV (reference sequence). The germline V and J ends were trimmed by 6 bases and 9 bases, with 18 bases remaining between them. The CDR3 extends over 15 amino acids. CDR3 DNA sequence: TGTGCCAGCAGCCCGTCTTCGGGACACGGTTCACCCCTCCACTTT. Protein sequence: CASSPSSGHGSPLHF.

This clonotype was seen repeatedly, ten times or more. The gene calls are TRBV12-3 or TRBV12-4 and TRBJ1-3; no reliable D call. The CDR3 spans 15 residues. V gave up 4 bases and J gave up 0 bases, with 10 bases separating them. CDR3 bases: TGTGCCAGCAGTTCCCGGGTGTCCTCTGGAAACACCATATATTTT. This codes for CASSSRVSSGNTIYF.

The sample holds many counts of this clonotype. The rearrangement links TRBV7-2 to TRBJ2-1; 11 positions agree with TRBD1. The CDR3 is made up of 14 amino acids. Trimming at V came to 7 bases and at J to 9 bases, leaving 8 bases not matched to a gene. Germline CDR1 SGHTA, CDR2 FQGNSA. The CDR3 loop reads CASTKDRGRIEQFF. CDR3 bases: TGTGCCAGCACCAAGGACAGGGGGCGAATTGAGCAGTTCTTC.

This clonotype was recorded a few times. The chain recombines TRBV14 with TRBJ2-1; tentative D call: TRBD1 (6 bases). The CDR3 loop spans 15 amino acids. From germline, CDR1 is SGHDN and CDR2 FVKESK. The V end was cut by 4 bases, the J end by 7 bases, with 17 bases between. The DNA of the CDR3 is TGTGCCAGCAGCCCCCTCGGGACAAGGGGAAATGAGCAGTTCTTC. This codes for CASSPLGTRGNEQFF. Based on the CDR3 plus reference TRBV14 and TRBJ2-1, the full variable domain is EAGVTQFPSHSVIEKGQTVTLRCDPISGHDNLYWYRRVMGKEIKFLLHFVKESKQDESGMPNNRFLAERTGGTYSTLKVQPAELEDSGVYFCASSPLGTRGNEQFFGPGTRLTVL.

The rearrangement joins TRBV7-2 to TRBJ2-7; D is possibly TRBD2 (6 bases). The V gene lost 0 bases and the J gene lost 3 bases, with 9 bases spanning the gap. The germline gives CDR1 SGHTA, CDR2 FQGNSA. The CDR3 runs to 14 residues. The CDR3 is CASSLAREVYEQYF. In nucleotides, the CDR3 is TGTGCCAGCAGCTTAGCCAGGGAGGTCTACGAGCAGTACTTC. Filled out from reference TRBV7-2 and TRBJ2-7, the complete variable domain reads GAGVSQSPSNKVTEKGKDVELRCDPISGHTALYWYRQSLGQGLEFLIYFQGNSAPDKSGLPSDRFSAERTGGSVSTLTIQRTQQEDSAVYLCASSLAREVYEQYFGPGTRLTVT.

This clonotype has just a few counts. This rearrangement joins TRBV6-4 to TRBJ1-1; D perhaps matches TRBD1 (5 bases). From germline, CDR1 is MRHNA and CDR2 SNTAGT. This CDR3 comprises 15 residues. V was trimmed by 4 bases and J by 7 bases, leaving 19 bases between them. The CDR3 nucleotides are TGTGCCAGCAGTGTCTCGGCGACAGACCCCATTGAAGCTTTCTTT. This encodes CASSVSATDPIEAFF.